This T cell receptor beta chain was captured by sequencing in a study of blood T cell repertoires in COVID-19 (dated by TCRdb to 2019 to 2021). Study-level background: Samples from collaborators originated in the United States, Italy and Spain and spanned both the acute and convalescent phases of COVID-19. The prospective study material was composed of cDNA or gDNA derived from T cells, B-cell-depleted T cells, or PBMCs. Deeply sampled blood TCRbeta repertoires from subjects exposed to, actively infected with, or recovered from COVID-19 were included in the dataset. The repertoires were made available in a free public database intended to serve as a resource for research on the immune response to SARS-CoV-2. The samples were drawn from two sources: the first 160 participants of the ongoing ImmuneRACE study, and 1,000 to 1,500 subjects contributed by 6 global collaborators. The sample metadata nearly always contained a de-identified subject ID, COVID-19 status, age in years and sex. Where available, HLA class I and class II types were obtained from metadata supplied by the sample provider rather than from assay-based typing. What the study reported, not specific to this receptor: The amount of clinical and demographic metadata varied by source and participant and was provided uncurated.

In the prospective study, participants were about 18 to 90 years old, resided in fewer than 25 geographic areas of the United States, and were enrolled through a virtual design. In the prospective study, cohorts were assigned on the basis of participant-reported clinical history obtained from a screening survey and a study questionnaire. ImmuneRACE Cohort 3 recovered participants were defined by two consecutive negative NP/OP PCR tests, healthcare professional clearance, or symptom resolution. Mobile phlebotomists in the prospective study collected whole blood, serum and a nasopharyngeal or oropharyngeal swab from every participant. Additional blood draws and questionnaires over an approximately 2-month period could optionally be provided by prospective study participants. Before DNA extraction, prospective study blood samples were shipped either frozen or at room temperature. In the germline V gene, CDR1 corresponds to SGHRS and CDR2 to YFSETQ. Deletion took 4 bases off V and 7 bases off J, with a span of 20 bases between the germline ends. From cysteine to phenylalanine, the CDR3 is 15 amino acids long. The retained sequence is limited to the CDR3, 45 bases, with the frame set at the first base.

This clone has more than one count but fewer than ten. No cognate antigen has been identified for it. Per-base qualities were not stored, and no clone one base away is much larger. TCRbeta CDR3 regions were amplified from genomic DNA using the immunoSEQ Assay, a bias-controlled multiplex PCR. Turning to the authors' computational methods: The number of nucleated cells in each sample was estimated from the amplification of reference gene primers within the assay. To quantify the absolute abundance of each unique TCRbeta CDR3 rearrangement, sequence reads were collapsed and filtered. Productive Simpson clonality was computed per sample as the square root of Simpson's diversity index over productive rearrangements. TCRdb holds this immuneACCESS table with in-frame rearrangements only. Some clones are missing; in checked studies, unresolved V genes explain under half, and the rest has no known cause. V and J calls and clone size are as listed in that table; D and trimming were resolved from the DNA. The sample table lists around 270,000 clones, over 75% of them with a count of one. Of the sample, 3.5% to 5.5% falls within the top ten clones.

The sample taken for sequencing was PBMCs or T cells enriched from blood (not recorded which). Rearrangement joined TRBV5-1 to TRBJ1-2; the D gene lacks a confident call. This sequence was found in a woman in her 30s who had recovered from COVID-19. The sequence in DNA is TGCGCCAGCAGCGTGGACCCGGGTACGGCGCGTGGCTACACCTTC. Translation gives CASSVDPGTARGYTF.